These 11 T cell receptor beta chains came from one sample sequenced in a study of shared clonotypes between healthy human individuals. CD45RO-negative, CCR7-positively selected cells formed the naive CD8 fraction, excluding terminally differentiated effector memory CD45RA+ cells. The table came from immunoSEQ multiplex PCR; TCRdb's copy has only in-frame clones and leaves some out. In the table there are under 600,000 clones, 95% to 98% of which are singletons. Material: naive CD8+ T cells sorted from blood. Receptors originate from a man in his thirties or forties in good health.

This chain links TRBV7-9 with TRBJ1-5; 11 bases fit TRBD1. Germline CDR1 and CDR2: SEHNR and FQNEAQ (reference sequence). V lost 5 bases to trimming and J lost 5 bases; unmatched junction nucleotides: 8. The CDR3 consists of 16 residues. The CDR3 DNA reads TGTGCCAGCAGCGCTGGGCCGGGACAGGGGGATCAGCCCCAGCATTTT. Residues: CASSAGPGQGDQPQHF.

The V gene is TRBV29-1, the J gene TRBJ1-3; 7 nucleotides agree with TRBD1. Losses at the gene ends were 2 bases for V and 4 bases for J; bases not matched to a gene: 5. There are 14 residues in the CDR3. The germline V gene has CDR1 SQVTM and CDR2 ANQGSEA. DNA for the CDR3: TGCAGCGTTGAACACGCAGGGGGGGGAAACACCATATATTTT. Amino acid sequence: CSVEHAGGGNTIYF.

The V and J genes are TRBV7-6 and TRBJ2-1, with D possibly being TRBD1 or TRBD2 (5 bases each). The CDR3 spans 18 residues. CDR1 is SGHVS and CDR2 is FNYEAQ in the germline V gene. V was trimmed by 1 base and J by 5 bases, leaving 21 bases between them. The CDR3 nucleotides are TGTGCCAGCAGCTTAGTATCGCGTTGGGGGATCGGTAACAATGAGCAGTTCTTC. It yields the protein CASSLVSRWGIGNNEQFF.

CDR3 residues: CASSPTPANQPQHF. The CDR3, as DNA: TGTGCCAGCAGCCCGACACCGGCCAATCAGCCCCAGCATTTT. This chain uses TRBV6-5 with TRBJ1-5, with unresolved D. Trimming took off 6 bases at V and 3 bases at J, with 12 bases between the two ends. Germline values: CDR1 MNHEY, CDR2 SVGAGI. The CDR3 has 14 residues.

This chain uses TRBV5-1 with TRBJ2-1, with TRBD2 matching 11 bases. This CDR3 contains 15 residues. Germline assignment: CDR1 SGHRS and CDR2 YFSETQ. V was pared by 2 bases and J by 4 bases, with 2 bases of the junction left unmatched. The CDR3 spells CASSFGTSGYNEQFF. The CDR3 nucleotides are TGCGCCAGCAGCTTCGGGACTAGCGGTTACAATGAGCAGTTCTTC.

This clone has just one count. V is TRBV5-3 and J is TRBJ1-2; D is possibly TRBD1 (5 bases). TRBV5-3 carries the ORF label, with uncertain function. CDR3 length: 13 amino acids. Trimming cost V 4 bases and J 5 bases, with 12 bases left between them. CDR3 residues: CARSTGTEYGYTF. The CDR3 DNA sequence: TGTGCCAGAAGCACCGGGACGGAGTATGGCTACACCTTC.

This clone was seen only once. V is TRBV6-5 and J is TRBJ2-7; D tentatively reads TRBD1 or TRBD2 (5 bases each). Trimming left V 0 bases short and J 3 bases short, with 6 bases between. This CDR3 has 13 residues. The germline V gene encodes CDR1 MNHEY and CDR2 SVGAGI. The CDR3 bases are TGTGCCAGCAGTTACTCGGGGGACTACGAGCAGTACTTC. It encodes CASSYSGDYEQYF.

The chain links TRBV5-5 to TRBJ2-7; D is ambiguous. The CDR3 is 15 amino acids. Germline V CDR1 and CDR2: SGHKS, YYEKEE (reference sequence). Deletions cut 5 bases from V and 3 bases from J, with 18 bases between. The CDR3 here is CASRTLGLPRYEQYF. In nucleotides, the CDR3 is TGTGCCAGCAGGACTTTGGGGTTGCCGCGCTACGAGCAGTACTTC.

The J gene is TRBJ2-1, the V gene TRBV5-4, with TRBD2 matching over 10 bases. The CDR3 totals 15 residues. V lost 3 bases, J lost 7 bases, and 7 bases stayed unmatched. Germline V gives CDR1 SGHNT, CDR2 YYREEE (reference sequence). The CDR3 bases are TGTGCCAGCAGCTGGGCTAGCGGGAGTGCAAATGAGCAGTTCTTC. It encodes CASSWASGSANEQFF.

The rearrangement uses TRBV5-6 and TRBJ2-5; 7 bases align to TRBD1. The V segment lost 5 bases and the J segment 5 bases; nucleotides outside the gene matches: 15. Looked up from germline, CDR1 is SGHDT and CDR2 is YYEEEE. This CDR3 has 16 amino acids. In DNA, the CDR3 is TGTGCCAGCAGTCAACCCGGGACAGCTAATACGGAGACCCAGTACTTC. Protein: CASSQPGTANTETQYF.

V and J are TRBV7-9 and TRBJ2-1; TRBD2 agrees at 10 bases. V lost 4 bases and J lost 4; bases outside the gene matches: 4. Germline CDR1 SEHNR, CDR2 FQNEAQ (reference sequence). The CDR3 runs to 15 residues. This CDR3 reads CASSSGLAAYNEQFF. In DNA, the CDR3 is TGTGCCAGCAGCTCAGGACTAGCGGCTTACAATGAGCAGTTCTTC.